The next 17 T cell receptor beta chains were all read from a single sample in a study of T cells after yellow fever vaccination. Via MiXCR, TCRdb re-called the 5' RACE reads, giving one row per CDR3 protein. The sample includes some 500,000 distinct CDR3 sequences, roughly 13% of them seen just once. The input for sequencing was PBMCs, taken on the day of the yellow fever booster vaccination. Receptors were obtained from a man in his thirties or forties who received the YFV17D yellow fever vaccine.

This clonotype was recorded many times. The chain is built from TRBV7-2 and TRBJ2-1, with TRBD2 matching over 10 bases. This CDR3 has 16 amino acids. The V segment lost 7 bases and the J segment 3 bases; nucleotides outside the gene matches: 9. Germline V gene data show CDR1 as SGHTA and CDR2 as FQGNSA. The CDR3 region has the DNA TGTGCCAGCAAACCAACGGCTAGCGGGGGCTACAATGAGCAGTTCTTC. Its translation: CASKPTASGGYNEQFF.

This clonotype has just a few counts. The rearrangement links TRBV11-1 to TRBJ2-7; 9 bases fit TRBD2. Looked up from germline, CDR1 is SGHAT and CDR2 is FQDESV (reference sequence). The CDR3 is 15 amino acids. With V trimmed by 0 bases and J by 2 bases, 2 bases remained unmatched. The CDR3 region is CASSLAGLAPYEQYF. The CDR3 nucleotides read TGTGCCAGCAGCTTAGCGGGACTAGCACCCTACGAGCAGTACTTC.

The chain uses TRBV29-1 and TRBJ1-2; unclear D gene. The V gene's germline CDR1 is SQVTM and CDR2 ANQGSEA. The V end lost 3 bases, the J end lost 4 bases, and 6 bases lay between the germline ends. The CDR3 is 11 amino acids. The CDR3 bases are TGCAGCGTTGATAGATCCTATGGCTACACCTTC. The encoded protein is CSVDRSYGYTF.

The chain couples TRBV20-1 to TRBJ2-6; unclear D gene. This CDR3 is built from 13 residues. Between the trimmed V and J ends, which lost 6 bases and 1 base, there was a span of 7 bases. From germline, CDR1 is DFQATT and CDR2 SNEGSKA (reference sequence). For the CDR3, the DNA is TGCAGTGCCCACCTTTCTGGGGCCAACGTCCTGACTTTC. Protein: CSAHLSGANVLTF.

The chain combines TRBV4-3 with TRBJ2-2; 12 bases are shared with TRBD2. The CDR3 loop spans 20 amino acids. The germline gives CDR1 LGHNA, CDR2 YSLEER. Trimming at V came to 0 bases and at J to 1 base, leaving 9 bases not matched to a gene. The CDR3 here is CASSQDLLAGGSMNTGELFF. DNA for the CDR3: TGCGCCAGCAGCCAAGATTTACTAGCGGGAGGAAGTATGAACACCGGGGAGCTGTTTTTT.

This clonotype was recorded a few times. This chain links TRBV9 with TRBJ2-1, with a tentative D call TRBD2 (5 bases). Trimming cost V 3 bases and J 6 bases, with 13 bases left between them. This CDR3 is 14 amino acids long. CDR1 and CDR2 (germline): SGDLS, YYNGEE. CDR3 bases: TGTGCCAGCAGCGGCGCCGAGGGCCGCAATGAGCAGTTCTTC. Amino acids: CASSGAEGRNEQFF.

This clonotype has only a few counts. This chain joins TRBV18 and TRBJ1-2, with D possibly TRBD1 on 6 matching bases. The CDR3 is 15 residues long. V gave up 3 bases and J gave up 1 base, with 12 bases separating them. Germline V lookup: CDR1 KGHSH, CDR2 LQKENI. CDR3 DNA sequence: TGTGCCAGCTCACCCCGGGAGGGGGGTAACTATGGCTACACCTTC. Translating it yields CASSPREGGNYGYTF.

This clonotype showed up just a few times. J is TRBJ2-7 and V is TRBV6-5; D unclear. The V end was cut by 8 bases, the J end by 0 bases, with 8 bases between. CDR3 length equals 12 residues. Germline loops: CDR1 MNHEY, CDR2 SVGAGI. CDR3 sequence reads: CASVSSSYEQYF. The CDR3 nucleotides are TGTGCCAGCGTAAGCAGCTCCTACGAGCAGTACTTC.

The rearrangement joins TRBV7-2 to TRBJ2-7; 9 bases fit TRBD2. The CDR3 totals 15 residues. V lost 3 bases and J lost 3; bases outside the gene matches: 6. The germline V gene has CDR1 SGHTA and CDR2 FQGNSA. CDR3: CASSFLAGSGYEQYF. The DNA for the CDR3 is TGTGCCAGCAGCTTCCTAGCGGGATCGGGCTACGAGCAGTACTTC.

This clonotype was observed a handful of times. CDR3 sequence: CASSYSRSPPTEAFF. The DNA of the CDR3 is TGTGCCAGCAGTTACTCGCGCAGTCCTCCCACTGAAGCTTTCTTT. The chain couples TRBV6-5 to TRBJ1-1; D is undetermined. Germline V CDR1 and CDR2: MNHEY, SVGAGI. The V and J ends lost 0 bases and 4 bases respectively, with 12 bases between them. This CDR3 region has 15 residues.

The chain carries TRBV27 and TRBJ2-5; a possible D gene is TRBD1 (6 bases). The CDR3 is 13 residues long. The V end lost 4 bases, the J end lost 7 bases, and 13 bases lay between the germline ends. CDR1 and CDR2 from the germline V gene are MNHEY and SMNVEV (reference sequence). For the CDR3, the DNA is TGTGCCAGCAGTTATGCAGGGGCGTCGACCCAGTACTTC. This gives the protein CASSYAGASTQYF.

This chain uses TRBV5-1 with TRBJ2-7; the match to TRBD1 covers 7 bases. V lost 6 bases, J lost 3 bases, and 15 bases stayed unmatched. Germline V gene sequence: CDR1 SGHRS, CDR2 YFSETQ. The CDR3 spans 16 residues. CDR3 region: CASNLGSTGTLYEQYF. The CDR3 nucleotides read TGCGCCAGCAACCTGGGGTCGACAGGGACCCTCTACGAGCAGTACTTC.

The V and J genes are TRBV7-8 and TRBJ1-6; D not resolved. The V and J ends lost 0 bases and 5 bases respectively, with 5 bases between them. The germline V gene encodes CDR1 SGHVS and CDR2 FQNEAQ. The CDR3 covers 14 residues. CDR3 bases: TGTGCCAGCAGCTTAGCACCTAATAATTCACCCCTCCACTTT. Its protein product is CASSLAPNNSPLHF.

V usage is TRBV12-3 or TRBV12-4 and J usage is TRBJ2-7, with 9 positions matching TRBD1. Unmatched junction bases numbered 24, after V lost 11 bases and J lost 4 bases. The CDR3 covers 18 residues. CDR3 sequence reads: CAFCLALDGTGTFYEQYF. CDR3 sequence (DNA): TGTGCCTTCTGTTTAGCACTCGACGGGACAGGGACCTTTTACGAGCAGTACTTC.

DNA for the CDR3: TGTGCCAGCAGTTATAGCCGCAACTCCTACAATGAGCAGTTCTTC. The encoded protein is CASSYSRNSYNEQFF. V gene TRBV6-2 or TRBV6-3 combines with J gene TRBJ2-1; D is unresolved. This CDR3 is built from 15 residues. Trimming took 3 bases from V and 0 from J, leaving 9 bases between them. From germline, CDR1 is MNHEY and CDR2 SVGEGT.

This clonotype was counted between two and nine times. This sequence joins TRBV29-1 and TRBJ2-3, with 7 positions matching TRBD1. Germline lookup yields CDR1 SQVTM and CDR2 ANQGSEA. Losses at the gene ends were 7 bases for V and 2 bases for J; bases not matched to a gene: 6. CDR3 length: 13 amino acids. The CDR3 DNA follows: TGCAGCGCGAATGACAGGGTCACAGATACGCAGTATTTT. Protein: CSANDRVTDTQYF.

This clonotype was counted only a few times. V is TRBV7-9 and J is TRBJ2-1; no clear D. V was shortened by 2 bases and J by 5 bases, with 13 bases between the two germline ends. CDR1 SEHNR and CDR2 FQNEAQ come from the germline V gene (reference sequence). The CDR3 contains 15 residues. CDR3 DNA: TGTGCCAGCAGCTTACGACACCCTCGGGACAATGAGCAGTTCTTC. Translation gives CASSLRHPRDNEQFF.